This T cell receptor beta chain was identified during a study of blood T cell repertoires in COVID-19 (dated by TCRdb to the early 2020s). About the full investigation: Samples from collaborators originated in the United States, Italy and Spain and spanned both the acute and convalescent phases of COVID-19. The prospective study material was composed of cDNA or gDNA derived from T cells, B-cell-depleted T cells, or PBMCs. Subjects who had been exposed to COVID-19, were actively infected with it, or had recovered from it provided the deeply sampled blood TCRbeta repertoires that made up the dataset. The repertoires were released in a freely available public database intended as a resource for research on the immune response to SARS-CoV-2. The samples were drawn from two sources: the first 160 participants of the ongoing ImmuneRACE study, and fewer than 1,500 subjects contributed by 6 global collaborators. Sample metadata almost always included a de-identified subject ID, COVID-19 status, age in years and sex. Where available, HLA class I and class II types were taken from metadata supplied by the sample provider and were not determined by assay-based typing. General conclusions and limits of the study: Clinical and demographic metadata were provided uncurated, with the amount varying by source and participant.

The collaborating institutions used their own protocols to collect whole blood in K2EDTA tubes. For TCRbeta analysis, collaborators shipped samples as frozen whole blood, isolated PBMCs, or DNA extracted from either of those sample types. TCRbeta CDR3 regions were amplified from genomic DNA by means of the immunoSEQ Assay, a bias-controlled multiplex PCR. Turning to the authors' computational methods: The number of nucleated cells in each sample was estimated by amplification of reference gene primers within the assay. To quantify the absolute abundance of each unique TCRbeta CDR3 rearrangement, sequence reads were collapsed and filtered. For each sample, productive Simpson clonality was calculated by taking the square root of Simpson's diversity index across productive rearrangements. As stored in TCRdb, this immuneACCESS dataset retains in-frame rearrangements with V and J assigned. A fraction of the clones does not appear; measured against another copy, unresolved V genes explain less than half of the discrepancy, and the remainder lacks a known reason. Clone size and V and J calls were adopted from that table, with D and trimming inferred from the DNA. A total of about 270,000 clones appear in this sample, around four fifths of them only once. The top ten clonotypes cover 4.1% of the sample.

Regarding this clone: It has no known antigen specificity. Nothing much larger sits one base from this clone, and base qualities are not available.

CDR1 is given as KGHSH and CDR2 as LQKENI, both from the germline V gene. V is cut by 8 bases and J by 7 bases, and the space between the germline ends is 23 bases. The CDR3 numbers 15 residues from cysteine through phenylalanine. Just the 45-base CDR3 DNA is kept, in frame starting at base 1. This chain is built from TRBV18 and TRBJ2-5; tentative D gene TRBD1, with 6 bases matching. The sequenced sample consisted of peripheral blood. The source of this sequence is a woman aged 50 to 60 with active or convalescent COVID-19. The nucleotide sequence reads as follows: TGTGCCAGCACCCTCGGGACACCACCCGGCAGGACCCAGTACTTC. The translation is CASTLGTPPGRTQYF. The entire variable domain, with the stretches around the CDR3 drawn from the reference TRBV18 and TRBJ2-5 proteins, is NAGVMQNPRHLVRRRGQEARLRCSPMKGHSHVYWYRQLPEEGLKFMVYLQKENIIDESGMPKERFSAEFPKEGPSILRIQQVVRGDSAAYFCASTLGTPPGRTQYFGPGTRLLVL.